Included here is one TCR beta chain sequence, with context. Method: immunoSEQ multiplex PCR; TCRdb's copy keeps in-frame clones and lacks some. The sample consists of some 250,000 clones, approximately 87% of them appearing once. These data originate in a study of blood T cell repertoires in COVID-19. The sequence was obtained from a woman in her twenties or thirties with COVID-19, enrolled during active disease. The sample was peripheral blood.

The CDR3 loop reads CASSQAGTYGYTF. As DNA, the CDR3 is TGTGCCAGCAGCCAAGCGGGTACTTATGGCTACACCTTC. The chain combines TRBV3-1 (or the pseudogene TRBV3-2) with TRBJ1-2; unclear D gene. Trimming took 1 base from V and 5 from J, leaving 8 bases between them. The CDR3 sequence is 13 residues long. Per the germline V gene, CDR1 is LGHDT and CDR2 is YNNKEL (reference sequence).